What follows is one T cell receptor (beta chain) and its context. This entry comes from a study of liver allograft versus peripheral blood T cells. Study context: T cell receptor repertoires in transplanted livers were compared with those in recipients' peripheral blood.

V was cut by 6 bases and J by 10 bases, with 22 bases left in between. The CDR3 runs to 14 residues. Germline lookup yields CDR1 DFQATT and CDR2 SNEGSKA (reference sequence). TCRdb recomputed calls from the reads with MiXCR, one row per CDR3 protein. The sample includes more than 8,500 distinct CDR3 sequences, roughly 26% seen only once; the top ten take 8% to 10%. The TCR sequence derives from a human patient who had a liver transplant. Certain T cells may be donor cells from the graft. The V and J genes are TRBV20-1 and TRBJ1-5; D perhaps matches TRBD1 (6 bases). CDR3 sequence (DNA): TGCAGTGCCACCCAAGGACAGTCAAGCCAACCCCAGCATTTT. It specifies CSATQGQSSQPQHF.